This TCR beta chain was recorded in a study of T cell repertoires in cytomegalovirus infection. Background on the study: Public TCR beta signatures marked donors with CMV infection and the matching HLA. Study-wide points: Identification of carriers of CMV plus the relevant HLA was performed using cumulative public TCR beta family frequency. HLA-C-restricted CMV clonotypes gave the most frequent clonotype in two of eight donors.

This clonotype has at least ten counts. Its antigen is unidentified. Germline CDR1 and CDR2: SGHTA and FQGNSA. The CDR3 extends over 14 amino acids. Trimming took off 1 base at V and 4 bases at J, with 11 bases between the two ends. TCRdb fed the reads into MiXCR, producing one record per CDR3 protein. The sample includes approximately 320,000 distinct CDR3 sequences, approximately 9.5% seen only once; the top ten take 4.3%. The clonotype comes from a human donor in good health (CMV status not recorded). Some clones in this sample may be carry-over from other donors' samples. The genes are TRBV7-2 and TRBJ2-7; no clear D. Sample: PBMCs. In nucleotides, the CDR3 is TGTGCCAGCAGCTTAGGTGGGCCCCGGTACGAGCAGTACTTC. Translating gives CASSLGGPRYEQYF.